The clone carrying this TCR beta chain occurred many times. Its antigen is still unknown. The data originate from a study of read filtering for tumor transcriptome and immune sequencing. Study results and limitations: IR-seq captured clonotypes deeper and more reliably than RNA-seq. This fraction held mixed bone marrow immune cells after CD138-negative sorting.

This library used approximately 390 ng RNA and molecular barcoded adaptors spanning alpha/delta and beta/gamma chains. MiXCR, run by TCRdb on the reads, gives a single entry per CDR3 protein. The sample lists around 44,000 distinct CDR3 sequences; roughly an eighth were seen once. Germline CDR1 and CDR2: SGHTA and FQGNSA. V was clipped by 5 bases and J by 7 bases; unmatched bases: 7. CDR3 size: 14 residues. The material sequenced was a population of CD138-negative cells sorted from bone marrow. The clonotype comes from a donor aged 40 or over with multiple myeloma. The rearrangement links TRBV7-2 to TRBJ2-1; 8 nucleotides align to TRBD1. This chain's CDR3 is CASSSPGGWNEQFF. The CDR3 region has the DNA TGTGCCAGCAGCAGCCCAGGGGGCTGGAATGAGCAGTTCTTC.